The present T cell receptor beta chain was sequenced within a study of T cells in Graves' hyperthyroidism and ophthalmopathy. Study outcomes and limitations: Patients with ophthalmopathy were separated from those with stable hyperthyroidism by a 13 V-J model.

TCR beta CDR3 regions were amplified from RNA transcripts. First-round RT-PCR of the TCR CDR3 relied on the HTBI primer set. Each CDR3 protein gets one entry after TCRdb re-called the multiplex PCR reads with MiXCR. Among nearly 600,000 distinct CDR3 sequences listed, about 14% were seen once. Per germline, CDR1 MNHEY and CDR2 SVGAGI. This CDR3 region has 15 residues. This clonotype was detected only once. Its antigen is undetermined. Germline is not matched at one junction end, which may reflect a read error. The study based diagnoses on clinical symptoms, serum thyroxine and TRAb, thyroid ultrasound and orbital computed tomography. More than 8.5 ml of fresh peripheral blood supplied the PBMCs.

Source material: blood. This chain joins TRBV6-5 and TRBJ2-3, with 12 bases that match TRBD2. The receptor was derived from a woman aged 18-29 years with Graves' ophthalmopathy. Written as DNA, the CDR3 is TGTACCAGCAGCATCCGACTAGCGGGAGTGGATACGCAGTATTTT. Encoded protein: CTSSIRLAGVDTQYF.